This passage covers 32 T cell receptor beta chains from one sample sequenced in a study of human T cells and chemical hapten exposure. TCRdb processed the RACE reads anew with MiXCR; each CDR3 protein has one entry. Here the sample spans approximately 90,000 distinct CDR3 sequences, roughly 12% being singletons. Time point given: patch test 1, 2 weeks after DPC sensitization. Treatment: therapeutic diphenylcyclopropenone sensitization with weekly scalp DPC. The input for sequencing was whole blood, taken in connection with sensitization to the hapten diphenylcyclopropenone (DPC). The receptor source for this set is a woman aged 40-49 years with alopecia areata. Some clones in this sample may be carry-over from other donors' samples.

At least ten counts were recorded for this clonotype. The rearrangement links TRBV9 to TRBJ2-5; a weak D match, TRBD1 (6 bases). CDR1 and CDR2 (germline): SGDLS, YYNGEE. Trimming took 0 bases from V and 3 from J, leaving 6 bases between them. This CDR3 is built from 13 residues. The CDR3: CASSVGTEETQYF. The CDR3 DNA follows: TGTGCCAGCAGCGTAGGGACAGAAGAGACCCAGTACTTC.

This clonotype was observed many times. The CDR3 coding sequence is TGTGCCAGCAGCTTTCCTAGTGAGCAGTTCTTC. Its protein product is CASSFPSEQFF. V and J are TRBV7-2 and TRBJ2-1; D not resolved. The CDR3 sequence is 11 residues long. V lost 3 bases to trimming and J lost 9 bases, with 6 bases between them. CDR1 and CDR2 (germline): SGHTA, FQGNSA.

The chain recombines TRBV20-1 with TRBJ2-7; tentatively, D is TRBD1 (6 bases). CDR1 DFQATT and CDR2 SNEGSKA come from the germline V gene (reference sequence). This CDR3 comprises 13 residues. V shed 4 bases and J shed 2 bases, with 12 bases lying between them. DNA for the CDR3: TGCAGTGCTACCCAGGGGCAGACCTACGAGCAGTACTTC. Its translation: CSATQGQTYEQYF.

V and J are TRBV20-1 and TRBJ1-1; D remains ambiguous. The CDR3 has 11 amino acids. The V end lost 7 bases, the J end lost 1 base, and 7 bases lay between the germline ends. Germline loops: CDR1 DFQATT, CDR2 SNEGSKA (reference sequence). In DNA form, the CDR3 reads TGCAGTGTTTCACGGAACACTGAAGCTTTCTTT. The encoded protein is CSVSRNTEAFF.

This clonotype was picked up many times. The chain joins TRBV7-6 to TRBJ2-7; D perhaps matches TRBD2 (6 bases). This CDR3 region has 16 residues. The V end was cut by 5 bases, the J end by 5 bases, with 22 bases between. The germline V gene has CDR1 SGHVS and CDR2 FNYEAQ. CDR3 coding DNA: TGTGCCAGCAGCCCCGGCCAGGCGGGGACCCCTCACGAGCAGTACTTC. It is translated as CASSPGQAGTPHEQYF.

The gene calls are TRBV2 and TRBJ2-2; D is possibly TRBD2 (6 bases). The CDR3 is made up of 13 amino acids. In germline, CDR1 is SNHLY, CDR2 FYNNEI. V shed 8 bases and J shed 8 bases, with 15 bases lying between them. CDR3 protein: CASGVLAAGELFF. The CDR3 DNA follows: TGTGCCAGCGGGGTACTAGCTGCGGGGGAGCTGTTTTTT.

This clonotype was counted only a few times. The CDR3: CASSRRTSTNTGELFF. CDR3 nucleotide sequence: TGCGCCAGCAGCCGCCGGACTAGCACGAACACCGGGGAGCTGTTTTTT. V usage is TRBV4-1 and J usage is TRBJ2-2; 8 bases match TRBD2. The CDR3 loop spans 16 amino acids. V was clipped by 4 bases and J by 0 bases; unmatched bases: 4. The germline V gene encodes CDR1 MGHRA and CDR2 YSYEKL.

The V and J genes are TRBV19 and TRBJ2-1; D ambiguous. There are 15 residues in the CDR3. Germline V gene data show CDR1 as LNHDA and CDR2 as SQIVND (reference sequence). V lost 0 bases and J 0 bases, leaving 6 bases between the germline ends. CDR3 in amino acids: CASSIDPSSYNEQFF. CDR3 nucleotides: TGTGCCAGTAGTATAGACCCGAGCTCCTACAATGAGCAGTTCTTC.

This clonotype was recorded many times. This rearrangement joins TRBV11-2 to TRBJ2-3; TRBD1 matches at 8 bases. CDR1 is SGHAT and CDR2 is FQNNGV in the germline V gene. The V gene end was trimmed by 3 bases and the J gene end by 4 bases; junction bases not matched to a gene: 3. The CDR3 loop spans 14 amino acids. This CDR3 reads CASSFDRGADTQYF. CDR3 DNA: TGTGCCAGCAGCTTCGACAGGGGCGCAGATACGCAGTATTTT.

This clonotype was detected ten times or more. This sequence joins TRBV12-3 or TRBV12-4 and TRBJ2-2; D unclear. The CDR3 is 13 residues long. V lost 4 bases, J lost 4 bases, and 7 bases lay in between. Here the CDR3 reads CASSYVTTGELFF. CDR3 sequence (DNA): TGTGCCAGCAGTTACGTTACCACCGGGGAGCTGTTTTTT.

The sample holds a few counts of this clonotype. The chain employs TRBV4-3 and TRBJ1-2; D not certain. The V end was cut by 0 bases, the J end by 0 bases, with 8 bases between. The CDR3 covers 15 residues. Germline assignment: CDR1 LGHNA and CDR2 YSLEER. The DNA of the CDR3 is TGCGCCAGCAGCCAAGAGTCGGCAGCTAACTATGGCTACACCTTC. It translates to CASSQESAANYGYTF.

This clonotype was counted ten times or more. The rearrangement joins TRBV7-9 to TRBJ2-3, with 7 bases lining up with TRBD1. The CDR3 loop spans 14 amino acids. V shed 2 bases, J shed 6 bases, and the junction held 5 bases outside the gene matches. Germline CDR1 reads SEHNR; CDR2 reads FQNEAQ (reference sequence). CDR3 in DNA: TGTGCCAGCAGCTTAACAGGGGTTATGGATACGCAGTATTTT. It yields the protein CASSLTGVMDTQYF. Supplemented by reference TRBV7-9 and TRBJ2-3, the full variable domain reads DTGVSQNPRHKITKRGQNVTFRCDPISEHNRLYWYRQTLGQGPEFLTYFQNEAQLEKSRLLSDRFSAERPKGSFSTLEIQRTEQGDSAMYLCASSLTGVMDTQYFGPGTRLTVL.

This clonotype was recorded many times. The chain joins TRBV11-3 to TRBJ2-2, with no clear D. Trimming took off 5 bases at V and 7 bases at J, with 11 bases between the two ends. This CDR3 has 13 residues. From germline, CDR1 is SGHNT and CDR2 YENEEA. The CDR3 loop is CASSPAPFGELFF. The CDR3 bases are TGTGCCAGCAGCCCCGCCCCTTTCGGGGAGCTGTTTTTT. Supplemented by reference TRBV11-3 and TRBJ2-2, the full variable domain reads EAGVVQSPRYKIIEKKQPVAFWCNPISGHNTLYWYLQNLGQGPELLIRYENEEAVDDSQLPKDRFSAERLKGVDSTLKIQPAELGDSAVYLCASSPAPFGELFFGEGSRLTVL.

The chain joins TRBV27 to TRBJ1-4; the D gene is possibly TRBD1 (5 bases). V was trimmed by 8 bases and J by 4 bases, leaving 14 bases between them. The V gene's germline CDR1 is MNHEY and CDR2 SMNVEV (reference sequence). The CDR3 extends over 14 amino acids. The CDR3 nucleotides are TGTGCCAGCGGGGGTGACAGCGTTAATGAAAAACTGTTTTTT. Translated, it gives CASGGDSVNEKLFF.

This clonotype was recorded many times. This chain uses TRBV6-4 with TRBJ2-3; D is uncertain. There are 13 residues in the CDR3. Germline CDR1 is MRHNA and CDR2 is SNTAGT. Trimming removed 5 bases at V and 0 bases at J, with 6 bases between. Here the CDR3 DNA reads TGTGCCAGCAGTAAAGGGAGCACAGATACGCAGTATTTT. Residues: CASSKGSTDTQYF.

The V call is TRBV6-5, the J call TRBJ2-5; 11 bases are shared with TRBD2. The CDR3 has 16 residues. V lost 6 bases to trimming and J lost 5 bases; unmatched junction nucleotides: 11. CDR1 and CDR2 (germline): MNHEY, SVGAGI. The CDR3 is CASRTPGTSGRETQYF. The CDR3 DNA reads TGTGCCAGCAGAACCCCCGGGACTAGCGGTAGGGAGACCCAGTACTTC.

This chain connects TRBV9 to TRBJ2-2; D is unresolved. Trimming took 0 bases from V and 4 from J, leaving 10 bases between them. The CDR3 contains 15 residues. Germline values: CDR1 SGDLS, CDR2 YYNGEE. The CDR3, as DNA: TGTGCCAGCAGCGTAGTTTTAGGAACCACCGGGGAGCTGTTTTTT. As protein: CASSVVLGTTGELFF.

This clonotype was seen only a few times. This chain joins TRBV11-2 and TRBJ2-3; D is uncertain. Trimming took off 7 bases at V and 5 bases at J, with 10 bases between the two ends. The germline CDR1 and CDR2 sequences are SGHAT and FQNNGV. The CDR3 has 12 amino acids. The CDR3 reads CASTRTEDTQYF. CDR3 sequence (DNA): TGTGCCAGCACGCGAACGGAAGATACGCAGTATTTT.

The chain couples TRBV28 to TRBJ2-1; D is unclear. V lost 4 bases, J lost 4 bases, and 8 bases lay in between. The CDR3 totals 13 residues. CDR1 is MDHEN and CDR2 is SYDVKM in the germline V gene. CDR3 amino acids: CASSSRPYNEQFF. The CDR3 DNA follows: TGTGCCAGCAGTTCCAGGCCATACAATGAGCAGTTCTTC.

The chain links TRBV4-2 to TRBJ2-7, with D hard to call. This CDR3 comprises 13 residues. The germline gives CDR1 LGHNA, CDR2 YNFKEQ. V lost 4 bases and J 2 bases, leaving 9 bases between the germline ends. CDR3 loop: CASSPPAAYEQYF. The DNA for the CDR3 is TGTGCCAGCAGCCCCCCGGCAGCCTACGAGCAGTACTTC.

The chain is built from TRBV7-2 and TRBJ2-3; 10 positions match TRBD2. Germline loops: CDR1 SGHTA, CDR2 FQGNSA. This CDR3 has 15 amino acids. Trimming at V came to 5 bases and at J to 5 bases, leaving 7 bases not matched to a gene. The chain's CDR3 is CASSLTSGPGDTQYF. In nucleotides, the CDR3 is TGTGCCAGCAGCCTGACTAGCGGGCCCGGAGATACGCAGTATTTT.

This sequence joins TRBV30 and TRBJ1-5; possibly TRBD1 for D (6 bases). CDR3 length: 15 amino acids. Germline CDR1 reads GTSNPN; CDR2 reads SVGIG (reference sequence). The V end lost 1 base, the J end lost 5 bases, and 15 bases lay between the germline ends. CDR3 bases: TGTGCCTGGAGTGGTAATAGGGGGATTCATCAGCCCCAGCATTTT. This gives the protein CAWSGNRGIHQPQHF.

V gene TRBV29-1 combines with J gene TRBJ2-5; 7 nucleotides match TRBD2. Germline assignment: CDR1 SQVTM and CDR2 ANQGSEA. Losses at the gene ends were 7 bases for V and 5 bases for J; bases not matched to a gene: 10. This CDR3 has 13 residues. CDR3 in amino acids: CSATTGGLETQYF. The CDR3 DNA sequence: TGCAGCGCCACGACCGGGGGGTTGGAGACCCAGTACTTC.

This clonotype was recorded many times. V usage is TRBV20-1 and J usage is TRBJ2-2, with D hard to call. V was cut by 1 base and J by 6 bases, with 9 bases left in between. Germline CDR1 is DFQATT and CDR2 is SNEGSKA (reference sequence). The CDR3 covers 13 residues. DNA of the CDR3: TGCAGTGCTAGAGGACAAGTCCCCGGGGAGCTGTTTTTT. Its protein is CSARGQVPGELFF.

The chain has TRBV28 and TRBJ1-1, with 11 bases matching TRBD1. The CDR3 is 15 residues long. From germline, CDR1 is MDHEN and CDR2 SYDVKM. J lost 5 bases, V lost 6 bases, and 8 bases had no gene match. DNA for the CDR3: TGTGCCAGCAGCTCCGGACAGGGGGCGGTGACTGAAGCTTTCTTT. Its protein is CASSSGQGAVTEAFF.

This rearrangement joins TRBV21-1 to TRBJ2-7; TRBD2 was called by the table and not checked on the DNA. TRBV21-1 is a known pseudogene. This CDR3 contains 14 residues. This CDR3 reads CASSKARRANEQYF. The CDR3 DNA is TGTGCCAGCAGCAAAGCGCGGAGGGCAAATGAGCAGTACTTC.

This clonotype appeared many times. The V call is TRBV25-1, the J call TRBJ2-1; perhaps TRBD2 as D (5 bases). Germline CDR1 and CDR2: MGHDK and SYGVNS. The CDR3 covers 14 residues. With 8 bases removed from V and 10 bases from J, the gap between germline ends came to 21 bases. The CDR3 nucleotides read TGTGCCAGCTCCTCGGGTGAGGGCCTACGCGAGCAGTTCTTC. It translates to CASSSGEGLREQFF.

This clonotype was picked up a small number of times. The V gene is TRBV6-6, the J gene TRBJ2-7; D gene unclear. From germline, CDR1 is MNHNY and CDR2 SVGAGI (reference sequence). This CDR3 contains 15 residues. Trimming shortened V by 4 bases and J by 0 bases, and 13 bases separated the two germline ends. CDR3 sequence (DNA): TGTGCCAGCAGTTCCGGACCGCGGAGCTCCTACGAGCAGTACTTC. It yields the protein CASSSGPRSSYEQYF.

There are a few counts of this clonotype. The V call is TRBV5-1, the J call TRBJ2-4, with D possibly matching TRBD2 (5 bases). This CDR3 has 14 amino acids. CDR1 and CDR2 from the germline V gene are SGHRS and YFSETQ. The germline V and J ends were trimmed by 4 bases and 8 bases, with 16 bases remaining between them. The CDR3 DNA follows: TGCGCCAGCAGCCCCGCGGGTATAGGAGACATTCAGTACTTC. Protein: CASSPAGIGDIQYF.

The chain couples TRBV4-2 to TRBJ2-5; D call uncertain. This CDR3 has 14 amino acids. V lost 4 bases to trimming and J lost 5 bases, with 14 bases between them. Germline CDR1 LGHNA, CDR2 YNFKEQ. In DNA, the CDR3 is TGTGCCAGCAGCCCTGATCCACCTTTTGAGACCCAGTACTTC. Its translation: CASSPDPPFETQYF.

The chain employs TRBV19 and TRBJ2-4; D is possibly TRBD1 or TRBD2 (5 bases each). CDR3 length: 16 residues. CDR1 is LNHDA and CDR2 is SQIVND in the germline V gene (reference sequence). V was pared by 3 bases and J by 5 bases, with 17 bases between. CDR3 sequence (DNA): TGTGCCAGTAGTATCCGGGGCGAGGCGGCCGAAAACATTCAGTACTTC. Its translation is CASSIRGEAAENIQYF.

This clonotype was counted a few times. V usage is TRBV7-2 and J usage is TRBJ1-1; D perhaps matches TRBD1 (5 bases). Germline CDR1 is SGHTA and CDR2 is FQGNSA. V was shortened by 5 bases and J by 7 bases, with 23 bases between the two germline ends. The length of the CDR3 is 16 residues. CDR3 protein: CASSLLRLGTGNEAFF. DNA for the CDR3: TGTGCCAGCAGCCTCCTCAGGCTCGGGACGGGTAATGAAGCTTTCTTT.